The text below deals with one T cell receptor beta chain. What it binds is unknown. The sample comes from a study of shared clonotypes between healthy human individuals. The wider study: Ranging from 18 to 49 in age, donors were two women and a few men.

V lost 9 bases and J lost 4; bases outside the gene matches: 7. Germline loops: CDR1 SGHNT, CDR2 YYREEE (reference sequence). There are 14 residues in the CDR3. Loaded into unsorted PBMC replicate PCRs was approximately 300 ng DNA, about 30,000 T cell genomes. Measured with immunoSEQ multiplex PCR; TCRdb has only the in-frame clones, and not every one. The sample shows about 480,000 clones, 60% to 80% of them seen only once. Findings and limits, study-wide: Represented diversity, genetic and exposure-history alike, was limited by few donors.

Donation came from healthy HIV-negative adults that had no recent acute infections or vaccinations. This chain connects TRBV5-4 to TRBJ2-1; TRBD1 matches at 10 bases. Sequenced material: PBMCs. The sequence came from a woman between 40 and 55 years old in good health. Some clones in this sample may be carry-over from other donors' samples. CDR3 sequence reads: CAILSGQGYNEQFF. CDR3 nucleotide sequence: TGTGCCATTCTCTCGGGACAGGGGTACAATGAGCAGTTCTTC.